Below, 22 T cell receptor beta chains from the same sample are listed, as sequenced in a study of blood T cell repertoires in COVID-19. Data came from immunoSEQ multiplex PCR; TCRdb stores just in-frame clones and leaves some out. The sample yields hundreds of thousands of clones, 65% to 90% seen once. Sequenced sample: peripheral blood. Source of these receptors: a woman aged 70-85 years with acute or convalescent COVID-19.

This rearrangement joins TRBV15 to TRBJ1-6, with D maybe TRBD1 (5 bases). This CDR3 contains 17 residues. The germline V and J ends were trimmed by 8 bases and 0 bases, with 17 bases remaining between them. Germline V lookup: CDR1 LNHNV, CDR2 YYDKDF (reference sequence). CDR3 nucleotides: TGTGCCACCTCGTCCACAGGCTTAAGCTCCTATAATTCACCCCTCCACTTT. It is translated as CATSSTGLSSYNSPLHF.

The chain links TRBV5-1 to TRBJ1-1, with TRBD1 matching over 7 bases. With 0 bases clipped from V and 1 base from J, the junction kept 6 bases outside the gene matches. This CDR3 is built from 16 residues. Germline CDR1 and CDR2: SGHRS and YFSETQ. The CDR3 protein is CASSLDRGGGNTEAFF. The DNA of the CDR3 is TGCGCCAGCAGCTTGGACAGGGGTGGGGGGAACACTGAAGCTTTCTTT.

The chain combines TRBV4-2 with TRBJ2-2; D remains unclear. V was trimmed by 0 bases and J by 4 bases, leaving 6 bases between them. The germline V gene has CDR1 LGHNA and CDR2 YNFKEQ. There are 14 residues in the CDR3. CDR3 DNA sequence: TGTGCCAGCAGCCAAGAGGCCCCCACCGGGGAGCTGTTTTTT. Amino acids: CASSQEAPTGELFF.

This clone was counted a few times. The CDR3 sequence is CASSQEEGLRYGYTF. The CDR3 DNA follows: TGCGCCAGCAGCCAAGAAGAGGGACTGAGGTATGGCTACACCTTC. The rearrangement links TRBV4-1 to TRBJ1-2; D perhaps matches TRBD1 (5 bases). In germline, CDR1 is MGHRA, CDR2 YSYEKL. V lost 0 bases, J lost 5 bases, and 13 bases lay in between. This CDR3 contains 15 residues.

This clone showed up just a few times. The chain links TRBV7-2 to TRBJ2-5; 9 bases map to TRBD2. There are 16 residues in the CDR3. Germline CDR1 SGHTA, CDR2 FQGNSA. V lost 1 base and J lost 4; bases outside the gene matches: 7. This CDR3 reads CASSLGRGGLIETQYF. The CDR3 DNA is TGTGCCAGCAGCTTAGGGCGGGGGGGTCTTATAGAGACCCAGTACTTC.

The CDR3: CASGRGVGNTIYF. The CDR3 DNA is TGTGCCAGCGGCAGGGGCGTCGGAAACACCATATATTTT. This rearrangement joins TRBV28 to TRBJ1-3, with a tentative D call TRBD1 (6 bases). CDR1 is MDHEN, CDR2 SYDVKM, per germline. V was trimmed by 8 bases and J by 4 bases, leaving 12 bases between them. The CDR3 has 13 amino acids.

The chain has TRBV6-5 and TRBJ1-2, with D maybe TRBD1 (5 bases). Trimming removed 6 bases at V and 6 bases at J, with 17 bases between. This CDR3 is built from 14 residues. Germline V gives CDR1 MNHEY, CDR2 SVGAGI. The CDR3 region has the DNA TGTGCCAGCAGGCCTCTTCTTCAGGGCCATGGCTACACCTTC. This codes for CASRPLLQGHGYTF.

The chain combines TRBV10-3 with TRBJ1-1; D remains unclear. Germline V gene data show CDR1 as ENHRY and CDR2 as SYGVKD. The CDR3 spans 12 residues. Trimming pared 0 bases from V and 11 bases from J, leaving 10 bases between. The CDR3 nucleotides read TGTGCCATCAGTGAGTCGGCAGAAAGTGCTTTCTTT. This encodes CAISESAESAFF.

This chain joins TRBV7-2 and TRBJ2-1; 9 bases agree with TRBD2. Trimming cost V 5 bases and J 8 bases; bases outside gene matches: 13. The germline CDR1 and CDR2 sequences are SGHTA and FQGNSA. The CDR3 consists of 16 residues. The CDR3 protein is CASSPSRGLAIDEQFF. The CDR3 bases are TGTGCCAGCAGCCCGTCCCGAGGACTAGCGATCGATGAGCAGTTCTTC.

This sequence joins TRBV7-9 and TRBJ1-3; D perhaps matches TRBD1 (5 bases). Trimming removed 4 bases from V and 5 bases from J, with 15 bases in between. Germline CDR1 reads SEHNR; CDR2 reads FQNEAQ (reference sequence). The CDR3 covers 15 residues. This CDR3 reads CASSSLMGGRNTIYF. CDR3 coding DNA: TGTGCCAGCAGCTCCTTGATGGGGGGGAGAAACACCATATATTTT.

In DNA, the CDR3 is TGTGCCAGCAGTCAAGACAGGGTTGGCTACACCTTC. This sequence encodes CASSQDRVGYTF. J is TRBJ1-2 and V is TRBV12-3 or TRBV12-4, with 7 bases matching TRBD1. This CDR3 has 12 residues. J gave up 7 bases and V 5 bases, and 4 bases lay outside the gene matches.

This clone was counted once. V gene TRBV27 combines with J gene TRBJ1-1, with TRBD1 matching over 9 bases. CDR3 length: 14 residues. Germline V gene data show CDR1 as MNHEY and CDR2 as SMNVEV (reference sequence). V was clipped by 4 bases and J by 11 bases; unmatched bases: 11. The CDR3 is CASSSTGGYKNAFF. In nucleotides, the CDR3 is TGTGCCAGCAGTTCGACAGGGGGGTACAAGAATGCTTTCTTT.

CDR3 DNA: TGTGCCACCATCCGGGGGGGACAGGGAAACTATGGCTACACCTTC. It encodes CATIRGGQGNYGYTF. The chain is built from TRBV15 and TRBJ1-2; 9 bases match TRBD1. With 7 bases clipped from V and 2 bases from J, the junction kept 8 bases outside the gene matches. This CDR3 has 15 residues. The germline CDR1 and CDR2 sequences are LNHNV and YYDKDF (reference sequence).

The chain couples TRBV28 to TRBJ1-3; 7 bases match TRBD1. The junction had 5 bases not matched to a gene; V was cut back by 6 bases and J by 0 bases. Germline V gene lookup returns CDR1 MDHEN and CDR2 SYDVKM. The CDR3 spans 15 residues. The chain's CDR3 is CASSRGTVSGNTIYF. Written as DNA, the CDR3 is TGTGCCAGCAGCCGCGGGACAGTCTCTGGAAACACCATATATTTT.

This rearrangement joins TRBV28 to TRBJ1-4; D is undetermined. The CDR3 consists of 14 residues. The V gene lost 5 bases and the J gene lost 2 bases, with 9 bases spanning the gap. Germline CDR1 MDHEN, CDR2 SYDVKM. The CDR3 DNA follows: TGTGCCAGCAGTACCCCGGGGACTAATGAAAAACTGTTTTTT. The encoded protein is CASSTPGTNEKLFF. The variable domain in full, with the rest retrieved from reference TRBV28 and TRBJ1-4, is DVKVTQSSRYLVKRTGEKVFLECVQDMDHENMFWYRQDPGLGLRLIYFSYDVKMKEKGDIPEGYSVSREKKERFSLILESASTNQTSMYLCASSTPGTNEKLFFGSGTQLSVL.

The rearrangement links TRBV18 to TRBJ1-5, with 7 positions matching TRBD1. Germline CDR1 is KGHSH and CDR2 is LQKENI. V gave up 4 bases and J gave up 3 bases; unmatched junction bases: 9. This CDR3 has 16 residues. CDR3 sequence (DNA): TGTGCCAGCTCACGAGTACAGGGGAGAATCAATCAGCCCCAGCATTTT. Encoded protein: CASSRVQGRINQPQHF.

Here the CDR3 reads CASSFVRLARDTQYF. CDR3 DNA sequence: TGTGCCAGCAGTTTTGTTCGGCTAGCTCGGGATACGCAGTATTTT. This rearrangement joins TRBV27 to TRBJ2-3; the D gene is possibly TRBD2 (5 bases). The germline V and J ends were trimmed by 3 bases and 6 bases, with 16 bases remaining between them. This CDR3 comprises 15 residues. Germline values: CDR1 MNHEY, CDR2 SMNVEV (reference sequence).

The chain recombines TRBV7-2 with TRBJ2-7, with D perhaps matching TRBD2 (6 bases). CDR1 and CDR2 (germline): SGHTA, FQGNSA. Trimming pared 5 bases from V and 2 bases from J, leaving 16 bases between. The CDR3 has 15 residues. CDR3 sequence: CASSPSPRLAYEQYF. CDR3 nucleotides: TGTGCCAGCAGCCCCTCCCCCCGACTAGCCTACGAGCAGTACTTC.

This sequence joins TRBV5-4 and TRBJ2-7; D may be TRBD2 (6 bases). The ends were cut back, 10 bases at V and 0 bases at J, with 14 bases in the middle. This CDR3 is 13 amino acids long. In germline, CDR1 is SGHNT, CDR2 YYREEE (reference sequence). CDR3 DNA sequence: TGTGCCGAGGGTAGCGGAAGCTCCTACGAGCAGTACTTC. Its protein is CAEGSGSSYEQYF.

CDR3 protein: CASSLGGRVGYEQYF. The CDR3 DNA is TGTGCCAGCAGTTTAGGAGGTAGGGTAGGCTACGAGCAGTACTTC. This chain connects TRBV28 to TRBJ2-7; D perhaps matches TRBD2 (5 bases). Germline V CDR1 and CDR2: MDHEN, SYDVKM. V was trimmed by 2 bases and J by 3 bases, leaving 14 bases between them. There are 15 residues in the CDR3.

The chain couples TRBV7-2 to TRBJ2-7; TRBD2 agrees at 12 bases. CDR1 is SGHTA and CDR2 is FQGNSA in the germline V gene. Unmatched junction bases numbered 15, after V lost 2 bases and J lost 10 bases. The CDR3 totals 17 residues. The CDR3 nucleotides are TGTGCCAGCAGCTTAAATTCCCCGGCTAGCGGGGGGGTAACCCAGTACTTC. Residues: CASSLNSPASGGVTQYF.

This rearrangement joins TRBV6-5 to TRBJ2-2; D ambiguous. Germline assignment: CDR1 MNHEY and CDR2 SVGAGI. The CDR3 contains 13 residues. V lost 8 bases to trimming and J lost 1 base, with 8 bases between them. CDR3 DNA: TGTGCCAGCTTGTCAGTGAACACCGGGGAGCTGTTTTTT. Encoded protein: CASLSVNTGELFF.